This TCR beta chain was captured in a study of Graves' ophthalmopathy and Graves' hyperthyroidism. Beta-chain TCR CDR3 regions were amplified from RNA transcripts. RT-PCR was first run with HTBI primers, then multiplex PCR in a second round. A single record per CDR3 protein comes from TCRdb applying MiXCR to the multiplex PCR reads. The table shows some 360,000 distinct CDR3 sequences, with roughly 15% occurring only once. This clonotype was counted ten times or more. Hyperthyroidism cases were recent diagnoses of under 2 months' duration in people aged 18 to 65. Germline values: CDR1 MNHEY, CDR2 SMNVEV (reference sequence). Trimming took 5 bases from V and 0 from J, leaving 8 bases between them. There are 13 residues in the CDR3.

Sequencing used peripheral blood. This clonotype was obtained from an adult woman with stable Graves' hyperthyroidism. This sequence joins TRBV27 and TRBJ2-7, with D uncertain. In DNA form, the CDR3 reads TGTGCCAGCAGTGCCCAACCCTCCTACGAGCAGTACTTC. Protein sequence: CASSAQPSYEQYF.